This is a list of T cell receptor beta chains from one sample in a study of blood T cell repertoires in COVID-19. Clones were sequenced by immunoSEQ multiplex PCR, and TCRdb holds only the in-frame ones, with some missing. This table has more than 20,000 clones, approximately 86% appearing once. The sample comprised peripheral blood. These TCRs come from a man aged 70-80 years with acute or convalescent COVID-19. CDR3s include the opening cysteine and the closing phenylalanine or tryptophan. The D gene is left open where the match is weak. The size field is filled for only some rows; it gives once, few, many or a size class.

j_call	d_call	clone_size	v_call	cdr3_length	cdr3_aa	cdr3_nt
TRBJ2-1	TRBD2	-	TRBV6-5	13	CASRRTGEGEQFF	TGTGCCAGCAGACGGACCGGGGAGGGTGAGCAGTTCTTC
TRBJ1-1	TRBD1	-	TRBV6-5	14	CASDQGAGYTEAFF	TGTGCCAGCGATCAGGGGGCTGGGTACACTGAAGCTTTCTTT
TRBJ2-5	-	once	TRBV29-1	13	CSVVGAGQETQYF	TGCAGCGTAGTGGGGGCGGGCCAAGAGACCCAGTACTTC
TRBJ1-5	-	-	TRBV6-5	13	CASSYRDDQPQHF	TGTGCCAGCAGTTACCGGGATGATCAGCCCCAGCATTTT
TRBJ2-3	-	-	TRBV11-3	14	CASSSRGGTDTQYF	TGTGCCAGCAGCTCCAGGGGCGGCACAGATACGCAGTATTTT
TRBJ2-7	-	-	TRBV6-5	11	CASFFSYEQYF	TGTGCCAGCTTCTTCTCCTACGAGCAGTACTTC
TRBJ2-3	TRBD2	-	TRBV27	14	CASSREGVTDTQYF	TGTGCCAGCAGCCGGGAGGGGGTTACAGATACGCAGTATTTT
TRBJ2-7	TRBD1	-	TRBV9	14	CASSEGQGSYEQYF	TGTGCCAGCAGCGAGGGACAGGGAAGTTACGAGCAGTACTTC
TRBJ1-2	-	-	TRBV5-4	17	CASSYDPQAPLAYGYTF	TGTGCCAGCAGCTACGACCCACAGGCCCCCCTTGCCTATGGCTACACCTTC
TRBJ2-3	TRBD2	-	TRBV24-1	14	CVTSDSREVDTQYF	TGTGTCACCAGTGATAGCCGGGAGGTAGATACGCAGTATTTT
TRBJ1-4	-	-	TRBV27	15	CASSSVTGGGEKLFF	TGTGCCAGCAGTTCTGTGACAGGAGGTGGTGAAAAACTGTTTTTT
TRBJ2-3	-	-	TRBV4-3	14	CASSQDRWTDTQYF	TGCGCCAGCAGCCAAGACAGGTGGACAGATACGCAGTATTTT
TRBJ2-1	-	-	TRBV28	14	CASSFRQATDEQFF	TGTGCCAGCAGTTTCCGTCAAGCGACGGATGAGCAGTTCTTC
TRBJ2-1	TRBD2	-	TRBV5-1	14	CASSLGLASNEQFF	TGCGCCAGCAGCTTGGGACTAGCGAGCAATGAGCAGTTCTTC
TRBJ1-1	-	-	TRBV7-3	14	CASSFSGGNTEAFF	TGTGCCAGCAGCTTCTCCGGAGGGAACACTGAAGCTTTCTTT
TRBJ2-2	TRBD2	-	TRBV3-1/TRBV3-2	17	CASRPGLAGGETGELFF	TGTGCCAGCAGACCGGGACTAGCGGGAGGGGAGACCGGGGAGCTGTTTTTT
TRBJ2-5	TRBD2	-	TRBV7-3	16	CASSLRPSGRGETQYF	TGTGCCAGCAGCTTAAGACCTAGCGGGAGAGGAGAGACCCAGTACTTC
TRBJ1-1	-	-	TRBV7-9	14	CASSLSEANTEAFF	TGTGCCAGCAGCTTATCAGAGGCGAACACTGAAGCTTTCTTT